One and the same sample provided the 31 T cell receptor beta chains below, sequenced in a study. TCRdb processed the RT-PCR reads anew with MiXCR; each CDR3 protein has one entry. The table lists approximately 720,000 distinct CDR3 sequences, approximately 15% of them singletons. Specimen: memory CD4+ T cells from blood. The receptors were sampled from a female donor in good health, serving as a healthy control.

This clonotype was recorded a few times. The CDR3 sequence: CSVQDSNQPQHF. Written as DNA, the CDR3 is TGCAGCGTCCAAGACAGCAATCAGCCCCAGCATTTT. The chain carries TRBV29-1 and TRBJ1-5, with D hard to call. The V end lost 6 bases, the J end lost 1 base, and 7 bases lay between the germline ends. CDR1 is SQVTM and CDR2 is ANQGSEA in the germline V gene. There are 12 residues in the CDR3.

The chain employs TRBV2 and TRBJ2-1; perhaps TRBD1 as D (5 bases). V shed 4 bases and J shed 8 bases, with 21 bases lying between them. Germline V CDR1 and CDR2: SNHLY, FYNNEI. The CDR3 loop spans 16 amino acids. CDR3 sequence: CASSGPGRDSFDEQFF. CDR3 nucleotides: TGTGCCAGCAGTGGGCCGGGCAGGGATTCATTCGATGAGCAGTTCTTC.

This clonotype occurred many times. This chain links TRBV7-2 with TRBJ2-7, with 11 positions matching TRBD2. The CDR3 is 13 amino acids. The germline V gene has CDR1 SGHTA and CDR2 FQGNSA. The CDR3 DNA follows: TGTGTAGCGGGAGGGCCCCTGGGTTGGGAGCAGTACTTC. Encoded protein: CVAGGPLGWEQYF.

This clonotype came up a few times. This chain uses TRBV20-1 with TRBJ1-4, with TRBD1 matching 7 bases. CDR3 size: 13 residues. V trimming: 6 bases; J trimming: 4 bases; junction bases outside the gene matches: 5. The germline V gene encodes CDR1 DFQATT and CDR2 SNEGSKA (reference sequence). The CDR3 protein is CSAMDRSNEKLFF. The CDR3 DNA reads TGCAGTGCGATGGACAGGAGTAATGAAAAACTGTTTTTT.

V and J are TRBV10-3 and TRBJ1-1, with 9 positions matching TRBD1. With 3 bases clipped from V and 0 bases from J, the junction kept 5 bases outside the gene matches. CDR3 length equals 16 residues. CDR1 and CDR2 (germline): ENHRY, SYGVKD. As DNA, the CDR3 is TGTGCCATCAGTGATGGCCGGACAGGGGTGAACACTGAAGCTTTCTTT. It translates to CAISDGRTGVNTEAFF.

This clonotype came up many times. CDR3 in amino acids: CSVAVGTGGGQPQHF. The CDR3 nucleotides read TGCAGCGTCGCCGTAGGGACAGGGGGTGGTCAGCCCCAGCATTTT. V gene TRBV29-1 combines with J gene TRBJ1-5; 11 bases fit TRBD1. Looked up from germline, CDR1 is SQVTM and CDR2 is ANQGSEA. There are 15 residues in the CDR3. The V segment lost 6 bases and the J segment 6 bases; nucleotides outside the gene matches: 10.

The rearrangement links TRBV7-9 to TRBJ1-1; D not resolved. Germline V lookup: CDR1 SEHNR, CDR2 FQNEAQ (reference sequence). Between the trimmed V and J ends, which lost 5 bases and 4 bases, there was a span of 8 bases. The length of the CDR3 is 12 residues. The CDR3 coding sequence is TGTGCCAGCAGCCGCATGAGCACTGAAGCTTTCTTT. It translates to CASSRMSTEAFF.

This clonotype was observed a handful of times. The V gene is TRBV5-1, the J gene TRBJ2-1; 9 bases line up with TRBD1. CDR1 and CDR2 from the germline V gene are SGHRS and YFSETQ. This CDR3 spans 15 amino acids. V gave up 4 bases and J gave up 10 bases; unmatched junction bases: 12. DNA for the CDR3: TGCGCCAGCAGCCCCGGACAGGGGCAGGCTGAAGAGCAGTTCTTC. Residues: CASSPGQGQAEEQFF.

In this sample, this clonotype turned up a few times. V gene TRBV19 combines with J gene TRBJ1-5; no definite D call. The CDR3 spans 12 residues. The ends were cut back, 7 bases at V and 2 bases at J, with 6 bases in the middle. In germline, CDR1 is LNHDA, CDR2 SQIVND (reference sequence). CDR3 amino acids: CASMAGNQPQHF. CDR3 in DNA: TGTGCCAGTATGGCAGGCAATCAGCCCCAGCATTTT.

This clonotype was counted ten times or more. This chain connects TRBV2 to TRBJ2-1, with D unresolved. This CDR3 comprises 12 residues. The germline V gene encodes CDR1 SNHLY and CDR2 FYNNEI. The CDR3 coding sequence is TGTGCACTGGCGGTGGTAGGCGGTGAGCAGTTCTTC. Protein sequence: CALAVVGGEQFF.

This clonotype has only a few counts. The genes are TRBV12-3 or TRBV12-4 and TRBJ1-1; no clear D. CDR3 length: 15 amino acids. With 0 bases removed from V and 6 bases from J, the gap between germline ends came to 14 bases. CDR3 sequence (DNA): TGTGCCAGCAGTTTAGCGGGTGGAGGTCCGGCTGAAGCTTTCTTT. Translated: CASSLAGGGPAEAFF.

This chain joins TRBV20-1 and TRBJ2-7, with D perhaps TRBD1 (7 bases). Deletions cut 8 bases from V and 6 bases from J, with 20 bases between. CDR3 length: 13 amino acids. Looked up from germline, CDR1 is DFQATT and CDR2 is SNEGSKA (reference sequence). This chain's CDR3 is CSLRGQGGFEQYF. The CDR3 region has the DNA TGCAGTTTAAGGGGCCAGGGGGGATTCGAGCAGTACTTC.

This clonotype has more than one count but fewer than ten. The V call is TRBV12-3 or TRBV12-4, the J call TRBJ2-4, with a tentative D call TRBD1 (5 bases). V was trimmed by 3 bases and J by 3 bases, leaving 18 bases between them. The CDR3 spans 17 residues. CDR3 region: CASSFRGHRSDKNIQYF. The DNA for the CDR3 is TGTGCCAGCAGTTTTCGCGGACACAGGAGCGACAAAAACATTCAGTACTTC.

This chain uses TRBV24-1 with TRBJ2-1; 9 nucleotides line up with TRBD1. This CDR3 has 16 amino acids. Germline CDR1 and CDR2: KGHDR and SFDVKD. V gave up 3 bases and J gave up 7 bases; unmatched junction bases: 9. CDR3 protein: CATSDRDRAVGNEQFF. DNA for the CDR3: TGTGCCACCAGTGATCGGGACAGGGCAGTGGGGAATGAGCAGTTCTTC.

The V gene is TRBV28, the J gene TRBJ2-3, with 8 bases matching TRBD1. The CDR3 loop spans 14 amino acids. With V trimmed by 5 bases and J by 5 bases, 6 bases remained unmatched. The germline CDR1 and CDR2 sequences are MDHEN and SYDVKM. The CDR3 DNA reads TGTGCCAGCAGTCGGGACAGGAACCAAGATACGCAGTATTTT. Translation: CASSRDRNQDTQYF.

The V and J genes are TRBV12-5 and TRBJ2-3; perhaps D is TRBD1 or TRBD2 (6 bases each). Germline CDR1 is LGHNT and CDR2 is FRNRAP. The CDR3 consists of 13 residues. Trimming removed 9 bases from V and 1 base from J, with 11 bases in between. The CDR3 nucleotides read TGTGCTAGCCTGAGGGGGGGCACAGATACGCAGTATTTT. This codes for CASLRGGTDTQYF. Using reference TRBV12-5 and TRBJ2-3 for the parts outside the CDR3, the full variable domain is DARVTQTPRHKVTEMGQEVTMRCQPILGHNTVFWYRQTMMQGLELLAYFRNRAPLDDSGMPKDRFSAEMPDATLATLKIQPSEPRDSAVYFCASLRGGTDTQYFGPGTRLTVL.

V gene TRBV5-6 combines with J gene TRBJ2-1, with TRBD2 matching over 13 bases. The germline V gene has CDR1 SGHDT and CDR2 YYEEEE. Unmatched junction bases numbered 5, after V lost 3 bases and J lost 8 bases. This CDR3 is built from 15 residues. For the CDR3, the DNA is TGTGCCAGCAGCTCTCTACTAGCGGGAGGGTATGAGCAGTTCTTC. Translation gives CASSSLLAGGYEQFF.

The chain joins TRBV4-3 to TRBJ2-1; D remains ambiguous. CDR1 is LGHNA, CDR2 YSLEER, per germline. V was pared by 1 base and J by 5 bases, with 12 bases between. The length of the CDR3 is 15 residues. For the CDR3, the DNA is TGCGCCAGCAGCCAAGCCGGCAACACTCACAATGAGCAGTTCTTC. Its translation: CASSQAGNTHNEQFF.

The chain carries TRBV5-1 and TRBJ2-1; the match to TRBD2 covers 10 bases. Germline lookup yields CDR1 SGHRS and CDR2 YFSETQ. The CDR3 loop spans 16 amino acids. Germline trimming cut 6 bases from V and 6 bases from J; bases unmatched to any gene: 12. The CDR3 DNA reads as TGCGCCAGCACCTTTTATAGCGGGAGGCGGGTCAATGAGCAGTTCTTC. Its protein product is CASTFYSGRRVNEQFF.

This clonotype was counted many times. This sequence joins TRBV5-6 and TRBJ2-2; D gene ambiguous. Germline V CDR1 and CDR2: SGHDT, YYEEEE. Trimming removed 0 bases at V and 4 bases at J, with 4 bases between. The CDR3 is made up of 13 amino acids. This CDR3 is CASSLVATGELFF. CDR3 coding DNA: TGTGCCAGCAGCTTGGTTGCCACCGGGGAGCTGTTTTTT.

The gene calls are TRBV12-3 or TRBV12-4 and TRBJ1-6, with a weak D call TRBD1 (6 bases). Trimming removed 5 bases at V and 14 bases at J, with 28 bases between. The CDR3 runs to 17 residues. The CDR3 bases are TGTGCCAGCAGTCCGAAGACCCACACAGGGTTGGCCCCCGCCCTCCACTTT. This translates into CASSPKTHTGLAPALHF.

This clonotype was counted only a few times. The J gene is TRBJ2-5, the V gene TRBV3-1; 9 bases align to TRBD2. J was trimmed by 2 bases and V by 1 base; bases with no gene match: 2. The CDR3 is 15 residues long. Germline V gives CDR1 LGHDT, CDR2 YNNKEL (reference sequence). CDR3 loop: CASSQVAGGQETQYF. For the CDR3, the DNA is TGTGCCAGCAGCCAAGTGGCGGGAGGGCAAGAGACCCAGTACTTC.

This sequence joins TRBV28 and TRBJ1-5; D might be TRBD1 (5 bases). V lost 5 bases, J lost 7 bases, and 18 bases lay in between. Per germline, CDR1 MDHEN and CDR2 SYDVKM. The CDR3 has 15 residues. The CDR3 DNA is TGTGCCAGCAGTGCCCCGGGAGGGGCCCCCCAGCCCCAGCATTTT. Amino acid sequence: CASSAPGGAPQPQHF.

J is TRBJ2-7 and V is TRBV27; possibly TRBD2 for D (5 bases). Germline CDR1 is MNHEY and CDR2 is SMNVEV (reference sequence). This CDR3 region has 14 residues. The ends were cut back, 4 bases at V and 2 bases at J, with 12 bases in the middle. The CDR3 bases are TGTGCCAGCAGTTGGAGCACCGGGACCTACGAGCAGTACTTC. Encoded protein: CASSWSTGTYEQYF.

This clonotype was seen many times. This rearrangement joins TRBV2 to TRBJ2-1, with D maybe TRBD2 (6 bases). The germline V and J ends were trimmed by 5 bases and 6 bases, with 14 bases remaining between them. The CDR3 has 14 residues. In germline, CDR1 is SNHLY, CDR2 FYNNEI. CDR3 residues: CASSLWGTSNEQFF. As DNA, the CDR3 is TGTGCCAGCAGTCTCTGGGGGACTTCCAATGAGCAGTTCTTC. Full variable domain (rest looked up from reference TRBV2 and TRBJ2-1): EPEVTQTPSHQVTQMGQEVILRCVPISNHLYFYWYRQILGQKVEFLVSFYNNEISEKSEIFDDQFSVERPDGSNFTLKIRSTKLEDSAMYFCASSLWGTSNEQFFGPGTRLTVL.

J is TRBJ2-7 and V is TRBV3-1, with D uncertain. Trimming pared 1 base from V and 1 base from J, leaving 8 bases between. Germline values: CDR1 LGHDT, CDR2 YNNKEL (reference sequence). The CDR3 length is 14 residues. Written as DNA, the CDR3 is TGTGCCAGCAGCCAAGTAGCAGATTCCTACGAGCAGTACTTC. Translated: CASSQVADSYEQYF.

This clonotype was recorded many times. The V call is TRBV6-4, the J call TRBJ2-2; 8 bases fit TRBD1. Germline assignment: CDR1 MRHNA and CDR2 SNTAGT. The CDR3 is 15 residues long. Trimming took 2 bases from V and 1 from J; bases not matched to a gene: 0. The CDR3 DNA sequence: TGTGCCAGCAGTGACGGGACAGGGAACACCGGGGAGCTGTTTTTT. This codes for CASSDGTGNTGELFF.

This clonotype was detected only a few times. CDR3 region: CASSVVRQGERYF. The CDR3 DNA reads TGTGCCAGCAGCGTAGTCCGACAGGGGGAACGGTATTTT. The chain combines TRBV9 with TRBJ2-3; the match to TRBD1 covers 9 bases. The CDR3 length is 13 residues. J gave up 14 bases and V 0 bases, and 7 bases lay outside the gene matches. Per the germline V gene, CDR1 is SGDLS and CDR2 is YYNGEE. Full variable domain (outside the CDR3, taken from reference TRBV9 and TRBJ2-3): DSGVTQTPKHLITATGQRVTLRCSPRSGDLSVYWYQQSLDQGLQFLIQYYNGEERAKGNILERFSAQQFPDLHSELNLSSLELGDSALYFCASSVVRQGERYFGPGTRLTVL.

This chain links TRBV4-3 with TRBJ2-2; D not resolved. Germline CDR1 LGHNA, CDR2 YSLEER. V was clipped by 0 bases and J by 6 bases, with 11 bases between them. The CDR3 is 15 residues long. CDR3 protein: CASSQDGGLSGELFF. The CDR3 nucleotides are TGCGCCAGCAGCCAAGATGGTGGTTTATCCGGGGAGCTGTTTTTT.

The genes are TRBV20-1 and TRBJ2-1; no firm D call. This CDR3 contains 8 residues. The V gene's germline CDR1 is DFQATT and CDR2 SNEGSKA (reference sequence). The V end was cut by 1 base, the J end by 15 bases, with 4 bases between. CDR3 sequence: CSARVGFF. The CDR3 DNA sequence: TGCAGTGCTAGAGTAGGGTTCTTC.

This clonotype was recorded a few times. V is TRBV12-3 or TRBV12-4 and J is TRBJ1-3, with D hard to call. There are 15 residues in the CDR3. Trimming cost V 5 bases and J 0 bases, with 11 bases left between them. CDR3 protein: CASSTHQSSGNTIYF. CDR3 coding DNA: TGTGCCAGCAGTACCCACCAGTCCTCTGGAAACACCATATATTTT.